This T cell receptor (beta chain) was documented in a study of cytomegalovirus exposure and HLA in healthy donors. About this clone itself: Its antigen is as yet unknown.

The PCR made use of 60 Vbeta and 13 Jbeta primers. Measured with immunoSEQ multiplex PCR; TCRdb has only the in-frame clones, and not every one. The table lists 170,000 or so clones, 75% to 80% of them singletons. General study results and limits: Later on, an analysis found that several of the most significant clusters appeared to be linked to common viral pathogens, which included parvovirus B19. Sequencing had likely introduced a cluster of highly shared sequence variants as an artifact.

The CDR3 contains 15 residues. Germline V gene data show CDR1 as SEHNR and CDR2 as FQNEAQ (reference sequence). J lost 4 bases, V lost 3 bases, and 4 bases had no gene match. When sampled, the donors appeared nominally healthy, though they likely had unrecorded immune exposures. Sequencing used PBMCs. The chain has TRBV7-9 and TRBJ2-1; the match to TRBD2 covers 9 bases. The sequence was collected from a woman aged 40-49 years in good health and CMV-seronegative. The chain's CDR3 is CASSLAGGDYNEQFF. CDR3 in DNA: TGTGCCAGCAGCTTGGCGGGGGGGGATTACAATGAGCAGTTCTTC.